These T cell receptor beta chains were read from a single sample in a study of T cell responses to AZD1222 COVID-19 vaccine. This table comes from immunoSEQ multiplex PCR, and its TCRdb copy is limited to in-frame clones, with some not included. The sample records roughly 180,000 clones, around nine tenths being singletons. Material: peripheral blood, obtained on day 0 of AZD1222 vaccination. Receptor source: an adult in good health. Each CDR3 is given with its conserved first and last residue. D genes are given only for firm matches. Only some rows state a clone size, as once, few, many or a class for expanded clones.

TRBD1,once,TRBJ2-1,TRBV12-5,CASASDRAGEQFF,TGTGCTAGTGCCTCGGACAGGGCGGGTGAGCAGTTCTTC
.,.,TRBJ1-5,TRBV7-9,CASSPPGAGNQPQHF,TGTGCCAGCAGCCCCCCCGGAGCTGGCAATCAGCCCCAGCATTTT
.,.,TRBJ1-1,TRBV6-2/TRBV6-3,CASSHRGGRLAEAFF,TGTGCCAGCAGCCACCGTGGGGGGCGCTTGGCTGAAGCTTTCTTT
TRBD1,.,TRBJ2-4,TRBV7-8,CASSSQGAASKNIQYF,TGTGCCAGCAGCTCGCAGGGGGCCGCGTCCAAAAACATTCAGTACTTC
.,.,TRBJ1-2,TRBV12-3/TRBV12-4,CASSLDTAYGYTF,TGTGCCAGCAGTTTGGACACGGCCTATGGCTACACCTTC
TRBD1,.,TRBJ2-7,TRBV30,CAWNNRGNSYEQYF,TGTGCCTGGAACAACAGGGGTAACTCCTACGAGCAGTACTTC
TRBD1,.,TRBJ1-2,TRBV7-9,CASSSTGGNYGYTF,TGTGCCAGCAGTTCCACAGGGGGCAACTATGGCTACACCTTC
TRBD1,.,TRBJ1-2,TRBV29-1,CSVAGTGTLYGYTF,TGCAGCGTTGCGGGGACAGGAACCCTCTATGGCTACACCTTC
.,.,TRBJ1-2,TRBV4-1,CASSQAPRGTNYGYTF,TGCGCCAGCAGCCAAGCCCCCAGGGGAACCAACTATGGCTACACCTTC
.,.,TRBJ2-3,TRBV4-2,CASSQASGGDTQYF,TGTGCCAGCAGCCAAGCTTCCGGAGGGGATACGCAGTATTTT
.,.,TRBJ2-7,TRBV7-2,CASSFGGKSHEQYF,TGTGCCAGCAGCTTTGGTGGCAAATCGCACGAGCAGTACTTC
.,.,TRBJ2-4,TRBV3-1/TRBV3-2,CASSLLSGRKNIQYF,TGTGCCAGCAGCCTCCTTTCAGGAAGGAAAAACATTCAGTACTTC
TRBD2,.,TRBJ2-7,TRBV9,CASSVGGGAYEQYF,TGTGCCAGCAGCGTAGGTGGGGGGGCCTACGAGCAGTACTTC
TRBD2,.,TRBJ2-3,TRBV7-3,CASSAKTSGISDTQYF,TGTGCCAGCAGCGCTAAGACTAGCGGGATATCAGATACGCAGTATTTT
.,.,TRBJ1-2,TRBV19,CASTEGPGGNSGYTF,TGTGCCAGTACCGAGGGGCCGGGTGGCAATAGTGGCTACACCTTC
.,.,TRBJ1-6,TRBV15,CATSRDGRESIIQPLHF,TGTGCCACCAGCAGAGATGGCCGAGAGAGCATAATTCAACCCCTCCACTTT
.,.,TRBJ2-1,TRBV7-3,CASSLGRNEQFF,TGTGCCAGCAGCTTAGGTAGGAATGAGCAGTTCTTC
.,.,TRBJ1-5,TRBV19,CASSIAGGNQPQHF,TGTGCCAGTAGTATAGCAGGGGGCAATCAGCCCCAGCATTTT
.,few,TRBJ2-3,TRBV2,CASSEARGKKGDTQYF,TGTGCCAGCAGTGAAGCACGGGGAAAGAAGGGGGATACGCAGTATTTT
.,.,TRBJ1-2,TRBV30,CAWRLGPVANYGYTF,TGTGCCTGGAGGCTAGGACCGGTAGCTAACTATGGCTACACCTTC
TRBD1,.,TRBJ1-1,TRBV5-1,CASSTGTGGGTEAFF,TGCGCCAGCAGTACCGGTACAGGGGGAGGCACTGAAGCTTTCTTT
.,.,TRBJ2-1,TRBV18,CASSPTRQTYNEQFF,TGTGCCAGCTCACCTACGAGACAGACCTACAATGAGCAGTTCTTC
.,.,TRBJ2-5,TRBV5-4,CASSFSRNQETQYF,TGTGCCAGCAGCTTCTCACGGAACCAAGAGACCCAGTACTTC
TRBD2,once,TRBJ2-1,TRBV7-2,CASSLLGGEGNEQFF,TGTGCCAGCAGCCTTCTAGGTGGGGAGGGCAATGAGCAGTTCTTC
.,.,TRBJ1-5,TRBV29-1,CSVGGRGEGPQHF,TGCAGCGTTGGGGGGCGGGGAGAGGGGCCCCAGCATTTT
.,.,TRBJ2-1,TRBV12-3/TRBV12-4,CASRGAGNEQFF,TGTGCCAGCAGGGGGGCAGGTAATGAGCAGTTCTTC
TRBD1,.,TRBJ2-1,TRBV7-9,CASSPQTGGRPAYNEQFF,TGTGCCAGCAGCCCCCAGACAGGGGGCCGTCCCGCCTACAATGAGCAGTTCTTC
.,.,TRBJ1-5,TRBV6-2/TRBV6-3,CASSYPDRNQPQHF,TGTGCCAGCAGTTACCCCGACAGGAATCAGCCCCAGCATTTT
TRBD2,.,TRBJ2-3,TRBV7-6,CASSPGTRFSTDTQYF,TGTGCCAGCAGCCCCGGGACTAGGTTTAGCACAGATACGCAGTATTTT
.,.,TRBJ1-2,TRBV15,CATSSGGPSNEGYTF,TGTGCCACCAGCAGCGGAGGGCCCAGTAACGAGGGCTACACCTTC
.,.,TRBJ2-1,TRBV11-3,CASSLSGGVEQFF,TGTGCCAGCAGCTTATCGGGCGGGGTAGAGCAGTTCTTC
.,.,TRBJ1-2,TRBV5-6,CASSLVPGHGYTF,TGTGCCAGCAGCTTGGTCCCTGGGCATGGCTACACCTTC
TRBD1,.,TRBJ1-4,TRBV2,CASSPLQGRSQKLFF,TGTGCCAGCAGTCCCTTACAGGGGCGTAGTCAAAAACTGTTTTTT
.,.,TRBJ1-2,TRBV19,CASSIGQNLYGYTF,TGTGCCAGTAGTATAGGACAGAACCTCTATGGCTACACCTTC
.,many,TRBJ2-7,TRBV12-2,CASRPPLGSWEQYF,TGTGCAAGTCGTCCCCCCCTGGGCAGCTGGGAGCAGTACTTC
TRBD1,few,TRBJ2-2,TRBV5-5,CASSSGDRVGTGELFF,TGTGCCAGCAGCTCCGGGGACAGGGTGGGGACCGGGGAGCTGTTTTTT
.,.,TRBJ1-1,TRBV6-5,CATLTRRGANTEAFF,TGTGCCACCCTAACCAGGAGGGGGGCAAACACTGAAGCTTTCTTT
.,.,TRBJ1-3,TRBV5-8,CASSLRHSGNTIYF,TGTGCCAGCAGCTTGCGCCACTCTGGAAACACCATATATTTT
TRBD1,once,TRBJ2-1,TRBV11-3,CASSPRDRGALYNEQFF,TGTGCCAGCAGCCCTCGGGACAGGGGGGCGCTCTACAATGAGCAGTTCTTC
.,.,TRBJ1-2,TRBV29-1,CSVEDRGKGNYGYTF,TGCAGCGTTGAAGATCGGGGGAAGGGGAACTATGGCTACACCTTC
.,.,TRBJ1-1,TRBV7-2,CASSLQSNTEAFF,TGTGCCAGCAGCTTACAGTCAAACACTGAAGCTTTCTTT
.,.,TRBJ1-1,TRBV18,CASSPQGRTEAFF,TGTGCCAGCTCACCGCAGGGGCGGACTGAAGCTTTCTTT
TRBD1,.,TRBJ1-5,TRBV7-3,CASSLQGGSNQPQHF,TGTGCCAGCAGCCTCCAGGGGGGGAGCAATCAGCCCCAGCATTTT